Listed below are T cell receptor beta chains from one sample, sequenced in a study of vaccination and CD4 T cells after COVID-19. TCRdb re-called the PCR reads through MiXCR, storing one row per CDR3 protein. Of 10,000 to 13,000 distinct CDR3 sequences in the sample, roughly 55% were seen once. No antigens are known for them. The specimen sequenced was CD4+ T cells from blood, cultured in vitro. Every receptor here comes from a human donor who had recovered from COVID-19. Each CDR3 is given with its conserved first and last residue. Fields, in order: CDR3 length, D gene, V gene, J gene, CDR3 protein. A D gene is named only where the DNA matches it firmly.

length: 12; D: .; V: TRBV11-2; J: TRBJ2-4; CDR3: CASSLNMDIQYF
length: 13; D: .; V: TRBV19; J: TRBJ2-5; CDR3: CASKKRAQETQYF
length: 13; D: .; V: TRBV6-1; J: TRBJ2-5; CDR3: CASSRTDQETQYF
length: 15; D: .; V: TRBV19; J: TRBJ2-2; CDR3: CASKRTDGNTGELFF
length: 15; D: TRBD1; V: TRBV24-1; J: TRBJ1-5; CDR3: CATSDPGQGNQPQHF
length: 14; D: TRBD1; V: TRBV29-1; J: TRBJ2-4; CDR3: CSVEQGAQGNIQYF
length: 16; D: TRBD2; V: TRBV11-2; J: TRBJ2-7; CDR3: CASSSRLAGVGYEQYF
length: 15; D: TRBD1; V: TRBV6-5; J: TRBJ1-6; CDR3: CASSYGYRGISPLHF
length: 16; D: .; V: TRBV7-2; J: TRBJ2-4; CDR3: CASSPEAGLAKNIQYF
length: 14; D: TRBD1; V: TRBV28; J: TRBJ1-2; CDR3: CASNDGQGNYGYTF
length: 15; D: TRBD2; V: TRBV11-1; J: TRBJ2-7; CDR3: CASSREGGSSYEQYF
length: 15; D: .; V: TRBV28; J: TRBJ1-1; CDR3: CASSPRGIGGTEAFF
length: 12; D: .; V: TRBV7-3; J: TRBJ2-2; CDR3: CASSLDTGELFF
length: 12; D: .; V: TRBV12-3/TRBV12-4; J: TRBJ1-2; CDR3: CASRPGDYGYTF
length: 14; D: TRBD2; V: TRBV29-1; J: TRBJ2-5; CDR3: CSVWGSGFQETQYF
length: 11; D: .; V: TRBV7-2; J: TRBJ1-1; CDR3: CASGRGAEAFF
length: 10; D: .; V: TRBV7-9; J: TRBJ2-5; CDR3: CASSFETQYF
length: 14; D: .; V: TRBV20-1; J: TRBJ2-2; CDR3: CSASELTSTGELFF
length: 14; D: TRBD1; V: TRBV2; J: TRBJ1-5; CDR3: CASSDGQGNQPQHF
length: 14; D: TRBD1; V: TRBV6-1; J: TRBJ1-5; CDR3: CASRPGTVNQPQHF
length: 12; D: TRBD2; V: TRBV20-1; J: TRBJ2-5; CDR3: CSAKTSMETQYF
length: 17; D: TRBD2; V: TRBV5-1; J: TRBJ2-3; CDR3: CASSLGSSGLNTDTQYF
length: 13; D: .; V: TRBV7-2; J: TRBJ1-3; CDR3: CASSTVSGNTIYF
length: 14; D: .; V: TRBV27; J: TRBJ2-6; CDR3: CATSTSSGANVLTF
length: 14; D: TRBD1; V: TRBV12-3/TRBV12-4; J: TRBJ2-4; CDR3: CASSLRTGGNIQYF
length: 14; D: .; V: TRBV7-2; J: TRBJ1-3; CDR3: CASSFSATGNTIYF
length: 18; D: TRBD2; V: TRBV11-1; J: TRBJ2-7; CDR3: CASSWGVAGRASDYEQYF
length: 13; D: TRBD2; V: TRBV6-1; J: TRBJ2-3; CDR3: CASSDPQREGQYF
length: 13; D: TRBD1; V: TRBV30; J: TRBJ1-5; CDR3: CACDRQGGQPQHF
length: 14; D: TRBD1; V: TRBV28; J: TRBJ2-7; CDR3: CASSKTGISYEQYF
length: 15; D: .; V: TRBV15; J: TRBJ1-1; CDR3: CATSRDLWGSTEAFF
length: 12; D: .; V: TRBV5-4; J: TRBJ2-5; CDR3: CASTQDSETQYF
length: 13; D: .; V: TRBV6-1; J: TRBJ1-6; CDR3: CASSGRYNSPLHF
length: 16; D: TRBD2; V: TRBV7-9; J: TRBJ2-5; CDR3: CASSRGGVAEQETQYF
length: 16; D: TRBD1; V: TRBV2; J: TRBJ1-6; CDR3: CASSYRDRFNNSLLHF
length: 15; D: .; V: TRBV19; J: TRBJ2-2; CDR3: CASRKPYPNTGELFF
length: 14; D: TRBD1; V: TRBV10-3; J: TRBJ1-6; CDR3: CAISRQGADSPLHF
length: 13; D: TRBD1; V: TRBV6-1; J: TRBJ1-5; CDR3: CASSQGASQPQHF
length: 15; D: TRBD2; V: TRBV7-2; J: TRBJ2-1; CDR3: CASSFRLAEYNEQFF
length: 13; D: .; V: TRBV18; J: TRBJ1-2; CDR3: CASSPPGEYGYTF
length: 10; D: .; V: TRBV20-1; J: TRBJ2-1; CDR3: CSAPYNEQFF
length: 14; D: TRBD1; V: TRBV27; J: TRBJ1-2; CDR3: CASSLKRDRVGYTF
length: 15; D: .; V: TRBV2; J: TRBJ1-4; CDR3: CASRARTVTNEKLFF
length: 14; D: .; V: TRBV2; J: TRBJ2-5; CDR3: CASSEKHVQETQYF
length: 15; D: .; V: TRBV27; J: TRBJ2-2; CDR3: CASSFDRPGAGELFF
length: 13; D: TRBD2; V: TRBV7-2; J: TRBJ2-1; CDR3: CASNRDYYNEQFF
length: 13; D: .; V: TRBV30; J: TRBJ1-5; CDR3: CAWSTDSNQPQHF
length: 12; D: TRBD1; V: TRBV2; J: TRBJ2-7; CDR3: CASSRQGYEQYF
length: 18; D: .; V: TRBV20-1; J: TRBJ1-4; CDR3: CSAREFGYGGAEVGKLFF
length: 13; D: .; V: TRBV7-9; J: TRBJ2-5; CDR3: CASSLPSVETQYF
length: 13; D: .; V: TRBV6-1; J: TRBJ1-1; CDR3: CASSRGGDTEAFF
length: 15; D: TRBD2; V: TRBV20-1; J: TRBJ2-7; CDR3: CSASRGGSLSYEQYF
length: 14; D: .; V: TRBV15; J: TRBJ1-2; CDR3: CATSRDLGGDGYTF
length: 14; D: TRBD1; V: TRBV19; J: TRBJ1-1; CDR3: CASRSGTENTEAFF
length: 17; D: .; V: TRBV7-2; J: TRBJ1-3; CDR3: CASSLGPQGYSGNTIYF
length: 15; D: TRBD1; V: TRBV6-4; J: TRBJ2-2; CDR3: CASSEGQGNTGELFF
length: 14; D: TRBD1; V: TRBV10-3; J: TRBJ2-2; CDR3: CATAGTGITGELFF
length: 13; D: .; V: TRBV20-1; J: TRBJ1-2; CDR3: CSALDRPPYGYTF
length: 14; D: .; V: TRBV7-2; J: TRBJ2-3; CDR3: CASSLGVGPDTQYF